The sequence of this TCR beta chain was determined in a study of T cell responses to AZD1222 COVID-19 vaccine. Measured with immunoSEQ multiplex PCR; TCRdb has only the in-frame clones, and not every one. The table shows some 74,000 clones, with nearly 90% occurring only once. General observations from the study: Repertoires were collected only later (after the peak T cell response had occurred).

The study pooled second doses at about 4 or about 12 weeks. In regard to this clone: What it binds is not known.

The sample here was peripheral blood, taken 28 days after the second AZD1222 dose. The sequence derives from an adult who received the AZD1222 COVID-19 vaccine.

CDR3 sequence (DNA): TGTGCCAGCAGTTCGACAGGGGGCACTCAGCCCCAGCATTTT. Its protein product is CASSSTGGTQPQHF. The chain joins TRBV28 to TRBJ1-5; TRBD1 aligns across 10 bases. The ends lost 4 bases at V and 6 bases at J; junction bases unmatched: 3. This CDR3 contains 14 residues. Germline V gene lookup returns CDR1 MDHEN and CDR2 SYDVKM.